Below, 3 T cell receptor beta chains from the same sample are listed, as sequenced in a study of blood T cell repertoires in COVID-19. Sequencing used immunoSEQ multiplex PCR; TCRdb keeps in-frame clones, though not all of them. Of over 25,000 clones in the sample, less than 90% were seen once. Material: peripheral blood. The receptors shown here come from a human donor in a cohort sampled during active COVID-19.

CDR3 sequence reads: CASSQRPGTGGYEQYF. The CDR3 DNA reads as TGCGCCAGCAGCCAACGACCCGGGACAGGGGGTTACGAGCAGTACTTC. The chain uses TRBV5-1 and TRBJ2-7, with 11 bases that match TRBD1. J lost 4 bases, V lost 4 bases, and 10 bases had no gene match. The germline V gene has CDR1 SGHRS and CDR2 YFSETQ. There are 16 residues in the CDR3.

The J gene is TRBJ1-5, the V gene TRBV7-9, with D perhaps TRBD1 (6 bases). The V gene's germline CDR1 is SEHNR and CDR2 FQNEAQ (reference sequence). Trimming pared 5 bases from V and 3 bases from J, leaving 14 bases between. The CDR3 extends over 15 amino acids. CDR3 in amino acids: CASSKHRDTNQPQHF. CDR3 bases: TGTGCCAGCAGCAAACACCGGGACACCAATCAGCCCCAGCATTTT.

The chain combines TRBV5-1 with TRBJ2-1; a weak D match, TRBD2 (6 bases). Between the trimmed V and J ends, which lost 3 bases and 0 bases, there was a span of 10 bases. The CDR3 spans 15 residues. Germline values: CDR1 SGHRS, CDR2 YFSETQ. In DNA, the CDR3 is TGCGCCAGCAGCTCCCGGGGGTCCTCCTACAATGAGCAGTTCTTC. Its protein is CASSSRGSSYNEQFF. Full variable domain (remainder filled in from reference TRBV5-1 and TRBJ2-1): KAGVTQTPRYLIKTRGQQVTLSCSPISGHRSVSWYQQTPGQGLQFLFEYFSETQRNKGNFPGRFSGRQFSNSRSEMNVSTLELGDSALYLCASSSRGSSYNEQFFGPGTRLTVL.